The rows below give T cell receptor beta chains drawn from one sample of a study of CD8+CD57+ T cells in acquired aplastic anemia. Using its own MiXCR run on the reads, TCRdb lists one record per CDR3 protein. Of about 470,000 distinct CDR3 sequences listed, about a third are singletons. Material: sorted CD4+, CD8+, or CD8+CD57+ T cells (not recorded which) from PBMCs. Receptors originate from a human donor with aplastic anemia. CDR3s include the opening cysteine and the closing phenylalanine or tryptophan. A D gene is named only where the DNA matches it firmly. Size is stated for part of the rows, as once, few or many counts, or as a class when the clone is expanded.

>TRBJ2-5|TRBV7-2|TRBD1|-
CATRGQETQYF
TGTGCCACCAGGGGGCAAGAGACCCAGTACTTC
>TRBJ1-2|TRBV7-3|TRBD1|-
CASSTTIRTGNGYTF
TGTGCCAGCAGCACAACTATTCGGACAGGGAATGGCTACACCTTC
>TRBJ1-6|TRBV10-3|TRBD1|-
CAISKRQGGSPLHF
TGTGCCATCAGTAAACGACAGGGGGGCTCACCCCTCCACTTT
>TRBJ1-1|TRBV5-1|-|-
CASSLLDRRNTEAFF
TGCGCCAGCAGCTTATTAGACAGGCGGAACACTGAAGCTTTCTTT
>TRBJ1-5|TRBV20-1|-|few
CSARGPDGYSYQPQHF
TGCAGTGCTAGAGGACCGGACGGTTATAGCTATCAGCCCCAGCATTTT
>TRBJ1-1|TRBV6-1|-|-
CASSQVDMNTEAFF
TGTGCCAGCAGTCAGGTCGACATGAACACTGAAGCTTTCTTT
>TRBJ2-1|TRBV15|TRBD1|-
CATQLDRVSRNEQFF
TGTGCCACCCAATTAGACAGGGTATCGAGGAATGAGCAGTTCTTC
>TRBJ2-1|TRBV7-8|TRBD2|-
CASSGSGVPESDEQFF
TGTGCCAGCAGCGGAAGCGGGGTCCCAGAAAGCGATGAGCAGTTCTTC
>TRBJ2-7|TRBV7-2|-|few
CASRRTGPEQYF
TGTGCCAGCAGGAGGACTGGTCCCGAGCAGTACTTC
>TRBJ2-5|TRBV7-8|TRBD2|-
CASSSIIAGVLQETQYF
TGTGCCAGCAGCTCAATCATCGCGGGAGTCCTACAAGAGACCCAGTACTTC
>TRBJ1-2|TRBV5-5|TRBD1|many
CASNMGQGIHGYTF
TGTGCCAGCAACATGGGACAGGGTATTCATGGCTACACCTTC
>TRBJ1-4|TRBV4-1|TRBD1|-
CASSDEDRLGATNEKLFF
TGCGCCAGCAGCGACGAGGACAGGCTGGGAGCAACTAATGAAAAACTGTTTTTT
>TRBJ2-5|TRBV29-1|TRBD1|-
CSVGDRGWETQYF
TGCAGCGTTGGGGACAGGGGCTGGGAGACCCAGTACTTC
>TRBJ2-7|TRBV10-3|-|few
CASSFGGAYRGREQYF
TGTGCCAGCAGTTTTGGGGGGGCTTACCGGGGGCGAGAGCAGTACTTC